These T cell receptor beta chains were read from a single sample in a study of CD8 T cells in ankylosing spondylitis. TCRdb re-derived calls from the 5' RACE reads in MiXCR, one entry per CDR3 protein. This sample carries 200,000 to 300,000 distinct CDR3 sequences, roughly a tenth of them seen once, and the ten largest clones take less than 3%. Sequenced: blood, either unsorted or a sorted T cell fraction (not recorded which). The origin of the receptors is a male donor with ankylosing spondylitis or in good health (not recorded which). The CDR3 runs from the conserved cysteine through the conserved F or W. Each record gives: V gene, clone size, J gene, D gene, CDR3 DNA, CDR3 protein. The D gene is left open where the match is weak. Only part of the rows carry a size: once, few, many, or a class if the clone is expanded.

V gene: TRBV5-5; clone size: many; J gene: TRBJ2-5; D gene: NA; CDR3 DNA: TGTGCCAGCAGCTCCAGGGGAGAGGGAGAGACCCAGTACTTC; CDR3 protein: CASSSRGEGETQYF
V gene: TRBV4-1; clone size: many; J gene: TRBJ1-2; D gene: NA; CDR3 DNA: TGCGCCAGCAGCCCTAACCCAGAGGTCGGTGGCTACACCTTC; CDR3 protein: CASSPNPEVGGYTF
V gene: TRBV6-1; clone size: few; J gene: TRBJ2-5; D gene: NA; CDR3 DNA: TGTGCCAGCAGTGAATCGGACTTGGGCCAAGAGACCCAGTACTTC; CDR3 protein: CASSESDLGQETQYF
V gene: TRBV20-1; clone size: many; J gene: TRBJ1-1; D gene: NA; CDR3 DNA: TGCAGTGCTAGGGACAACCAGAACACTGAAGCTTTCTTT; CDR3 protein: CSARDNQNTEAFF
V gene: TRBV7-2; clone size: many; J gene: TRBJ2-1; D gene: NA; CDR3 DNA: TGTGCCAGCAGCAATCCTCCTTCCCCAATTTCCTACAATGAGCAGTTCTTC; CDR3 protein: CASSNPPSPISYNEQFF
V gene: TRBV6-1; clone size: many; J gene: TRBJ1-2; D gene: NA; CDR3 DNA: TGTGCCAGCAGTGAACAGGGGACACCGCATGGCTACACCTTC; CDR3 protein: CASSEQGTPHGYTF
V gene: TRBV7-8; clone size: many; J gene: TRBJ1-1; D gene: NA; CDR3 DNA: TGTGCCAGCAGCTTAGCAACGCAGCGCACTGAAGCTTTCTTT; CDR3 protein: CASSLATQRTEAFF
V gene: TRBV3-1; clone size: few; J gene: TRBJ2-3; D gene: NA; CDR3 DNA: TGTGCCAGCAGCCACGGGGACTCGCTAGATACGCAGTATTTT; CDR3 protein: CASSHGDSLDTQYF
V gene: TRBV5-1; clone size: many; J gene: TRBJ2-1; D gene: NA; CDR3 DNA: TGCGCCAGCAGCCTTACAGCCCTGGGTGACAATGAGCAGTTCTTC; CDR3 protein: CASSLTALGDNEQFF
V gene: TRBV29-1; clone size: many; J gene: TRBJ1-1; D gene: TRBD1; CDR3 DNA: TGCAGCGTTGGACAGGGGGTAGCTGAAGCTTTCTTT; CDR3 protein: CSVGQGVAEAFF
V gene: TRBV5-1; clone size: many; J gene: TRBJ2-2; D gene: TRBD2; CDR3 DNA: TGCGCCAGCAGCTTATCACCTAGCGGGGGCCCGGGCACCGGGGAGCTGTTTTTT; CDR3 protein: CASSLSPSGGPGTGELFF
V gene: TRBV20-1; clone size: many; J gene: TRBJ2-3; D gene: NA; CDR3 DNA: TGCAGTGCTAGAGACCAGGGGATCACAGATACGCAGTATTTT; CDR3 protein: CSARDQGITDTQYF
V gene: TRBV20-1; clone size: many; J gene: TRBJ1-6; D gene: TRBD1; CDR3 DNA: TGCAGTGCTAGAGGGGACAGGGAAAATTCACCCCTCCACTTT; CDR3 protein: CSARGDRENSPLHF
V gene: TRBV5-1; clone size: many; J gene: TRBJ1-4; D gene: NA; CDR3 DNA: TGCGCCAGCAGCGAAGGACGGCGAGGGACTAATGAAAAACTGTTTTTT; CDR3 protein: CASSEGRRGTNEKLFF
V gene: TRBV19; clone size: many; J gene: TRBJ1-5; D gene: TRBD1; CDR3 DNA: TGTGCCAGTAGTAATACAGGGGACAATCAGCCCCAGCATTTT; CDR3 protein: CASSNTGDNQPQHF
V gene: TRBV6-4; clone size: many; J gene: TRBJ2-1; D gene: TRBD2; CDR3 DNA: TGTGCCAGCACCGAGCTAGCGGGGGGGAATGAGCAGTTCTTC; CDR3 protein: CASTELAGGNEQFF
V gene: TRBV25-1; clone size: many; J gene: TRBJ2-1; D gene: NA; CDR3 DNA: TGTGCCAGCAGTGAATATGAGAGGGGGGGAAGCCATGAGCAGTTCTTC; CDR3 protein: CASSEYERGGSHEQFF
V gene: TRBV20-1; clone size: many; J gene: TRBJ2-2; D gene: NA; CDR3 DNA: TGCAGTGCTAGTTTTCGGGGGCCCACCGGGGAGCTGTTTTTT; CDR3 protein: CSASFRGPTGELFF
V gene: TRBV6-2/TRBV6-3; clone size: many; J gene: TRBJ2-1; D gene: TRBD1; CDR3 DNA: TGTGCCAGCAGTTACGAGGTCCCGGGACAGGGACGGCCTATTTACAATGAGCAGTTCTTC; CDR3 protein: CASSYEVPGQGRPIYNEQFF
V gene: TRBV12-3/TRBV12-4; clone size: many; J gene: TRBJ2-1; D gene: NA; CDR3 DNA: TGTGCCAGCAGTTTCAGTGGGACGGGGCAGTTCTTC; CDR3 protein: CASSFSGTGQFF
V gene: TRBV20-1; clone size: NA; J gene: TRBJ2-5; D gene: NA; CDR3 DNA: TGCAGTGCTAGAGACGGGGGGCCCCAAGAGACCCAGTACTTC; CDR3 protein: CSARDGGPQETQYF
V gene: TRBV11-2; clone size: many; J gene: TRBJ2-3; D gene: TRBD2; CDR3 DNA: TGTGCCAGCAGACTAGCGGGGCGGACAGATACGCAGTATTTT; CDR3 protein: CASRLAGRTDTQYF
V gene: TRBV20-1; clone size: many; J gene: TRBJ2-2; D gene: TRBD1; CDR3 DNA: TGCAGTGCTGACAGGGGGGGGAACACCGGGGAGCTGTTTTTT; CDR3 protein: CSADRGGNTGELFF
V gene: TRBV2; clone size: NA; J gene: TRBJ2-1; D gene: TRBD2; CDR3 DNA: TGTGCCAGCAGTGAGGCGAATAGCGGGAGAAATGAGCAGTTCTTC; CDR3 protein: CASSEANSGRNEQFF
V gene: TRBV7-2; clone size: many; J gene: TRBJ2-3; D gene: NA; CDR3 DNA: TGTGCCAGCAGCTTCCTCGGACCAGATACGCAGTATTTT; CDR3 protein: CASSFLGPDTQYF
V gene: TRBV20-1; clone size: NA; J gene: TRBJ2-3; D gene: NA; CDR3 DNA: TGCAGTGCTGGGAACTTAGGCCCCGGGTCTGCAGATACGCAGTATTTT; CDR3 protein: CSAGNLGPGSADTQYF
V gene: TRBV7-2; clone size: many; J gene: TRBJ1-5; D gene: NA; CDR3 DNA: TGTGCCAGCAGCTTTCAGGGCAATCAGCCCCAGCATTTT; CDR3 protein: CASSFQGNQPQHF
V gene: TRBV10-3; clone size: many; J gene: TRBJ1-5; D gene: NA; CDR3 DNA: TGTGCCATCAGTGAGGAGTGGTCGGGAAATCAGCCCCAGCATTTT; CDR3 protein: CAISEEWSGNQPQHF
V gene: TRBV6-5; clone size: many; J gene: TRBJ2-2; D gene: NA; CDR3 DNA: TGTGCCAGCAGTTACAAGGGGGCCGGGGAGCTGTTTTTT; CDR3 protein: CASSYKGAGELFF
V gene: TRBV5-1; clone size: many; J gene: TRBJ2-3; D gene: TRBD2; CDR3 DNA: TGCGCCAGCAGCTTGCGGCGGGGGGGCATAGCAGATACGCAGTATTTT; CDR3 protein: CASSLRRGGIADTQYF
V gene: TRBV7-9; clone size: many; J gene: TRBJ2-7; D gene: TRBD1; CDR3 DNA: TGTGCCAGCAGCCCAGACAGGGGTTCCTACGAGCAGTACTTC; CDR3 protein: CASSPDRGSYEQYF
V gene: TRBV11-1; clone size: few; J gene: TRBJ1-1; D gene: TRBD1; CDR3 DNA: TGTGCCAGCAGCTTAGTAGGACAGGGGAGGACTGAAGCTTTCTTT; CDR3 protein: CASSLVGQGRTEAFF
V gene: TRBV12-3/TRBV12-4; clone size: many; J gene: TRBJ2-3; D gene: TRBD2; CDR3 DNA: TGTGCCAGCAGTTCCGAGACTAGCGGATACACAGATACGCAGTATTTT; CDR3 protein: CASSSETSGYTDTQYF
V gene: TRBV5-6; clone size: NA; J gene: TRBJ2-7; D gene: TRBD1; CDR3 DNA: TGTGCCAGCAGCTCTCGGACAGGGAGCTCCTACGAGCAGTACTTC; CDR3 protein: CASSSRTGSSYEQYF
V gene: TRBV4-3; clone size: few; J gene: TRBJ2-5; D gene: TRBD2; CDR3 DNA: TGCGCCAGCAGCCAAGTGGCCCCCCCGGGACTAGCGGGGGGGCCACAGTTTTACGAGACCCAGTACTTC; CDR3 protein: CASSQVAPPGLAGGPQFYETQYF
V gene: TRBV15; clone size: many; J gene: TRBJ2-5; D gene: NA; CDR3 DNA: TGTGCCACCAGCAGAGAGCCCAGGGCGGGGACCCAGTACTTC; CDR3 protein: CATSREPRAGTQYF
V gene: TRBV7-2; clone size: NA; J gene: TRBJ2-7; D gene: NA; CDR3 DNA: TGTGCCAGCAGCTTAGCTAGCGCCAGCTCCTACGAGCAGTACTTC; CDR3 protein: CASSLASASSYEQYF
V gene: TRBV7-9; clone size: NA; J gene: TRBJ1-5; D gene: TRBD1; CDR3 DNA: TGTGCCAGCAGCCCCGGACAGGGGGATATTAAGCCCCAGCATTTT; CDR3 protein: CASSPGQGDIKPQHF
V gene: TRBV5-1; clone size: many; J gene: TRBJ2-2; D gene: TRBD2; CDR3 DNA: TGCGCCAGCATCGGCGGGGGAAACGGGGAGCTGTTTTTT; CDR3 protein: CASIGGGNGELFF
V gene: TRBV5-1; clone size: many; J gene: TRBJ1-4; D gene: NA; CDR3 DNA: TGCGCCAGCAAGGAAGCAACTAATGAAAAACTGTTTTTT; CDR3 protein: CASKEATNEKLFF
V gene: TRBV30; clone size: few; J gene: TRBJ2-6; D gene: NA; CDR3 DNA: TGTGCCTGGAGTGTACGGGGAGCTGGGGCCAACGTCCTGACTTTC; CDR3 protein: CAWSVRGAGANVLTF
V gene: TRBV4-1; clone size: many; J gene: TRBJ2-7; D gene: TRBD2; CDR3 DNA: TGCGCCAGCAGCCAGAGGACTAGCGGGATATACGAGCAGTACTTC; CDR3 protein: CASSQRTSGIYEQYF
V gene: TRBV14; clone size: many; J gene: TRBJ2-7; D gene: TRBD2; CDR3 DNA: TGTGCCAGCAGCCAAGGTTTTAGCGGGACCTACGAGCAGTACTTC; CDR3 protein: CASSQGFSGTYEQYF
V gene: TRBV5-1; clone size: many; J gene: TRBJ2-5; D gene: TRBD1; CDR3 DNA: TGCGCCAGCAGCTTGGCCGGTTCAGGGGGAGAGACCCAGTACTTC; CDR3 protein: CASSLAGSGGETQYF
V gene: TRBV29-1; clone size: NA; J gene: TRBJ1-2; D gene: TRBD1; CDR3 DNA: TGCAGCGCCCAGAAAGAGGGGGCGGGTGGCTACACCTTC; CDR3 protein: CSAQKEGAGGYTF
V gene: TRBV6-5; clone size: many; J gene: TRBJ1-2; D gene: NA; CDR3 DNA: TGTGCCAGCAGTTCCCGCTATGGCTACACCTTC; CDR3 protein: CASSSRYGYTF
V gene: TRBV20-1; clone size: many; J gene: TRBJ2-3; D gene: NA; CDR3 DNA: TGCAGTGCTACCAGTTTTCCGGGAGCGGGCTCCACAGATACGCAGTATTTT; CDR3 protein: CSATSFPGAGSTDTQYF
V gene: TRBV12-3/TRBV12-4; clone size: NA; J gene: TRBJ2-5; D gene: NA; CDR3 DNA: TGTGCCAGCAGTCAGATAGTACAGGTGGGAGAGACCCAGTACTTC; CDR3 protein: CASSQIVQVGETQYF
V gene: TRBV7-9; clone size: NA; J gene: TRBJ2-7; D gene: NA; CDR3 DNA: TGTGCCAGCAGCTTCTCCGGGCCTAACTCCTACGAGCAGTACTTC; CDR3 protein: CASSFSGPNSYEQYF
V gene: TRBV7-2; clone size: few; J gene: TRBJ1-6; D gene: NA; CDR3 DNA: TGTGCCAGCAGCTTACCAGGGAAGAATTCACCCCTCCACTTT; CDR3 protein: CASSLPGKNSPLHF
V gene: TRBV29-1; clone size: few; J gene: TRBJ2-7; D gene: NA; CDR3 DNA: TGCAGCGTCGGGACACCCTACGAGCAGTACTTC; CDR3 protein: CSVGTPYEQYF
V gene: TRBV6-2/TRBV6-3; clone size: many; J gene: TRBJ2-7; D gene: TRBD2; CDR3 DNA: TGTGCCAGCAGTTACTCGATGAGTATGACGGGACTAGCGGGGGACGAGCAGTACTTC; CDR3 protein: CASSYSMSMTGLAGDEQYF